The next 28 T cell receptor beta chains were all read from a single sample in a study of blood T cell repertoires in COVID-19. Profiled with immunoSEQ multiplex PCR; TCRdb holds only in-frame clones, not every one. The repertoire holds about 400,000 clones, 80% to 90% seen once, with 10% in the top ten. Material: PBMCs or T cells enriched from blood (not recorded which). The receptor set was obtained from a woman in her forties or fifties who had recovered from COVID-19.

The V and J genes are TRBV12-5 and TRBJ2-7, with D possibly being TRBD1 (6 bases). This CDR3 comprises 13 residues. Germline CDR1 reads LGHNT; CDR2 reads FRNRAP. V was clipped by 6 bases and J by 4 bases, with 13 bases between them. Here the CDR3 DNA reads TGTGCTAGTGGGCCCCGGGACAAATACGAGCAGTACTTC. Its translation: CASGPRDKYEQYF. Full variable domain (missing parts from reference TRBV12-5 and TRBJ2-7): DARVTQTPRHKVTEMGQEVTMRCQPILGHNTVFWYRQTMMQGLELLAYFRNRAPLDDSGMPKDRFSAEMPDATLATLKIQPSEPRDSAVYFCASGPRDKYEQYFGPGTRLTVT.

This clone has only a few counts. DNA of the CDR3: TGTGCCAGCAATAGACCGGGACAGGGCAAAGGAGAAGCTTTCTTT. The encoded protein is CASNRPGQGKGEAFF. The rearrangement joins TRBV28 to TRBJ1-1; 9 nucleotides line up with TRBD1. This CDR3 has 15 amino acids. V was clipped by 7 bases and J by 8 bases; unmatched bases: 14. Germline CDR1 MDHEN, CDR2 SYDVKM.

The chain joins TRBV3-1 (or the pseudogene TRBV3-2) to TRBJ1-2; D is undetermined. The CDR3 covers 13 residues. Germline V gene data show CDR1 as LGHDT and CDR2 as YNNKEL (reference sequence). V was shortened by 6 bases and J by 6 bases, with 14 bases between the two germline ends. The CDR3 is CASSVPGGNGYTF. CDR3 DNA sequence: TGTGCCAGCAGTGTTCCGGGAGGGAATGGCTACACCTTC.

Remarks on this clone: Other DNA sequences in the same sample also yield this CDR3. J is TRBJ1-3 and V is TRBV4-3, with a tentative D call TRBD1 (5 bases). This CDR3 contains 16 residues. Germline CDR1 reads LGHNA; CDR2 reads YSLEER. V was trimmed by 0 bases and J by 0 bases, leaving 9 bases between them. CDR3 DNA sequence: TGCGCCAGCAGCCAAGATCGGGGGAACTCTGGAAACACCATATATTTT. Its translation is CASSQDRGNSGNTIYF.

The DNA for the CDR3 is TGCGCCAGCAGCTCGACAGGGGGCGGGGATGGCTACACCTTC. As protein: CASSSTGGGDGYTF. The chain links TRBV5-1 to TRBJ1-2; TRBD1 aligns across 10 bases. Germline V gives CDR1 SGHRS, CDR2 YFSETQ. V was clipped by 3 bases and J by 6 bases; unmatched bases: 5. This CDR3 region has 14 residues. Supplemented by reference TRBV5-1 and TRBJ1-2, the full variable domain reads KAGVTQTPRYLIKTRGQQVTLSCSPISGHRSVSWYQQTPGQGLQFLFEYFSETQRNKGNFPGRFSGRQFSNSRSEMNVSTLELGDSALYLCASSSTGGGDGYTFGSGTRLTVV.

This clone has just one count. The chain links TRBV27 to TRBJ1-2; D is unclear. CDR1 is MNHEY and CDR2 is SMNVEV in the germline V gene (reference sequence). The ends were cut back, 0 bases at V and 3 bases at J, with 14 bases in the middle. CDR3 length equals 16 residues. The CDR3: CASSLSWSGGYYGYTF. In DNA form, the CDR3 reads TGTGCCAGCAGTTTATCGTGGAGTGGTGGGTACTATGGCTACACCTTC.

CDR3 sequence reads: CASSDFEPSNQPQHF. In DNA form, the CDR3 reads TGTGCCAGCAGTGATTTCGAGCCTTCTAATCAGCCCCAGCATTTT. The rearrangement uses TRBV6-1 and TRBJ1-5; no clear D. With 3 bases removed from V and 4 bases from J, the gap between germline ends came to 13 bases. The CDR3 runs 15 residues. Germline V lookup: CDR1 MNHNS, CDR2 SASEGT.

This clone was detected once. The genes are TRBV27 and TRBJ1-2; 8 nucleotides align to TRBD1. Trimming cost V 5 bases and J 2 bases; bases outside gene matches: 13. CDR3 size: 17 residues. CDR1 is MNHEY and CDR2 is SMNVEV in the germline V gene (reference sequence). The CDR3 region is CASSEQIQGAGNYGYTF. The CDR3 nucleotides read TGTGCCAGCAGTGAACAAATTCAGGGGGCAGGAAACTATGGCTACACCTTC.

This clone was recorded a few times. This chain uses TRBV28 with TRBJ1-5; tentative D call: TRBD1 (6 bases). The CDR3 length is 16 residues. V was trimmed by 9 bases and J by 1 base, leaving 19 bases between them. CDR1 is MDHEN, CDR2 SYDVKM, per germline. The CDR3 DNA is TGTGCCAGTAGCGCCACAGGGCTCGGGAGCAATCAGCCCCAGCATTTT. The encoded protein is CASSATGLGSNQPQHF.

DNA of the CDR3: TGTGCCAGCAGCCATCCGGGACAATCAAACACCATATATTTT. This encodes CASSHPGQSNTIYF. The rearrangement uses TRBV11-3 and TRBJ1-3; possible D gene TRBD1, 6 bases. V was pared by 5 bases and J by 6 bases, with 14 bases between. Looked up from germline, CDR1 is SGHNT and CDR2 is YENEEA. The CDR3 length is 14 residues.

The CDR3 DNA reads TGTGCCATCAGTGAGGGGGAGGAAAATCAGCCCCAGCATTTT. Its protein is CAISEGEENQPQHF. This chain connects TRBV10-3 to TRBJ1-5, with no clear D. Germline-derived CDR1 and CDR2 are ENHRY and SYGVKD. The CDR3 covers 14 residues. V lost 2 bases to trimming and J lost 4 bases, with 9 bases between them.

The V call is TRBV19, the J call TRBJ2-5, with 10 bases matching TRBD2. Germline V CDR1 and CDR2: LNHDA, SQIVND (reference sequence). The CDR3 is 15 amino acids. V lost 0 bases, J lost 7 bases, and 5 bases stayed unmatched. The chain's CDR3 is CASSIDTSGVGTQYF. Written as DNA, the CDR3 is TGTGCCAGTAGTATAGATACTAGCGGGGTGGGGACCCAGTACTTC.

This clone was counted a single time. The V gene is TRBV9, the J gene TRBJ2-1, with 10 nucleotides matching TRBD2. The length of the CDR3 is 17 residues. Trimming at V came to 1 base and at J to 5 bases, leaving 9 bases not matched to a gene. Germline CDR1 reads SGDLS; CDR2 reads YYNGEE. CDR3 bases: TGTGCCAGCAGCGTAATGGGTAGCGGGGGGCATAACAATGAGCAGTTCTTC. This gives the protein CASSVMGSGGHNNEQFF.

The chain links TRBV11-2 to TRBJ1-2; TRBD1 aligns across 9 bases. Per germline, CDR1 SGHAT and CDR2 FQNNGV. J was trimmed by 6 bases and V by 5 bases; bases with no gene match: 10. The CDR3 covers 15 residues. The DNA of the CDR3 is TGTGCCAGCAGCCCAGGGACAGGGATGGTAGATGGCTACACCTTC. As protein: CASSPGTGMVDGYTF.

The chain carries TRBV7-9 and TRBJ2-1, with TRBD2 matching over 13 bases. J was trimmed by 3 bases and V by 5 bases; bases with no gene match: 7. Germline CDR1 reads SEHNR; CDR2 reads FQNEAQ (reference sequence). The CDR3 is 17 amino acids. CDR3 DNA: TGTGCCAGCAGCGAGTACAGGACTAGCGGGGGCTACAATGAGCAGTTCTTC. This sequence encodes CASSEYRTSGGYNEQFF.

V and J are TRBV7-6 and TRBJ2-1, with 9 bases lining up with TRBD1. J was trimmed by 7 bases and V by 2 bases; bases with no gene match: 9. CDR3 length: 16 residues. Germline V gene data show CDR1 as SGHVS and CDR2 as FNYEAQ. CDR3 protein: CASSLTGTGNSNEQFF. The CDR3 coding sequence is TGTGCCAGCAGCTTAACCGGGACAGGGAATTCGAATGAGCAGTTCTTC.

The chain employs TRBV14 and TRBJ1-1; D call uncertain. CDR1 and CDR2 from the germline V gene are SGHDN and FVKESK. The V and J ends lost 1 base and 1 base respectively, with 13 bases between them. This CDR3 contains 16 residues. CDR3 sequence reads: CASSQVGGFSNTEAFF. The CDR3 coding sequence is TGTGCCAGCAGCCAAGTAGGAGGCTTTTCGAACACTGAAGCTTTCTTT.

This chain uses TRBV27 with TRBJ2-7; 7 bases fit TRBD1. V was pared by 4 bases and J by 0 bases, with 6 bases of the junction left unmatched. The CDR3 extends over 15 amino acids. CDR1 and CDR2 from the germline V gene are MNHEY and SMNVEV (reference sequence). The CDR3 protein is CASSYGTASSYEQYF. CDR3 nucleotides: TGTGCCAGCAGTTATGGGACAGCGAGCTCCTACGAGCAGTACTTC.

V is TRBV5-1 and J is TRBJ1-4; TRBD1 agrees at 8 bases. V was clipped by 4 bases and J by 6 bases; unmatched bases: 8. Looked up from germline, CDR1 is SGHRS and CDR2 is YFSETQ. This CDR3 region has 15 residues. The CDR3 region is CASSGTTGVDEKLFF. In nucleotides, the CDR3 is TGCGCCAGCAGCGGGACGACAGGGGTTGATGAAAAACTGTTTTTT.

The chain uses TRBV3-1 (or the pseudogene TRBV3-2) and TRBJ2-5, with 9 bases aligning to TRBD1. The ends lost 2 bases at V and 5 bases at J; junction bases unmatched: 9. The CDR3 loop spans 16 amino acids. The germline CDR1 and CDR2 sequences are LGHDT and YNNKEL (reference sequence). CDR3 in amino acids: CASSQWGQGGGETQYF. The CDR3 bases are TGTGCCAGCAGCCAATGGGGACAGGGAGGCGGCGAGACCCAGTACTTC.

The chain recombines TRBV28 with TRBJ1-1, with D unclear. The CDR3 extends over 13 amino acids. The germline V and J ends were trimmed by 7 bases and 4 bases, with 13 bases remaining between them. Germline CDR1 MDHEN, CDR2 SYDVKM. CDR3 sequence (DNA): TGTGCCAGCAACCAGGAGGTAGGCACTGAAGCTTTCTTT. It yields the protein CASNQEVGTEAFF.

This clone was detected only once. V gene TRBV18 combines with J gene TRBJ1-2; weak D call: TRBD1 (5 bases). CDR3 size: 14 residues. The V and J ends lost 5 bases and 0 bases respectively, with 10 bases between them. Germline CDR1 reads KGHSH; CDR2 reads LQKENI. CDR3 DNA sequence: TGTGCCAGCTCAAACAGGATCTCTAACTATGGCTACACCTTC. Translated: CASSNRISNYGYTF.

The CDR3 spells CASSFYTGTGDSSRYTF. The CDR3 DNA reads as TGCGCCAGCAGCTTTTACACCGGGACAGGGGATTCAAGTCGCTACACCTTC. The rearrangement joins TRBV5-1 to TRBJ1-2; the match to TRBD1 covers 10 bases. Germline assignment: CDR1 SGHRS and CDR2 YFSETQ. The CDR3 consists of 17 residues. V was clipped by 2 bases and J by 9 bases; unmatched bases: 16.

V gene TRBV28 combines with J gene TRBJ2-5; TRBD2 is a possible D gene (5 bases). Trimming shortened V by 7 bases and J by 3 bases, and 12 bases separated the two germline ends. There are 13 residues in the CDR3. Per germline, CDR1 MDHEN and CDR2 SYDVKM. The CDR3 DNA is TGTGCCAGCACCGAGGGTAGGAAAGAGACCCAGTACTTC. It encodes CASTEGRKETQYF.

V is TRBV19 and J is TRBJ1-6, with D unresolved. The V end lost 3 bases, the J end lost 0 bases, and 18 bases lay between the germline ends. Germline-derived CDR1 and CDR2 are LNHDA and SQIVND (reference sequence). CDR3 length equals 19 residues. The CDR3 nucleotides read TGTGCCAGTAGTATCGGGGTCGTTCGTCTGAGCTCCTATAATTCACCCCTCCACTTT. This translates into CASSIGVVRLSSYNSPLHF.

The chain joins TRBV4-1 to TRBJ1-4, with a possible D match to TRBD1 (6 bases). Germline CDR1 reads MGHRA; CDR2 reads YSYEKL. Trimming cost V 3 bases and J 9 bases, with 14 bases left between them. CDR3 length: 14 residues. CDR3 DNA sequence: TGCGCCAGCAGCCATTGGAAGCAGGGGAAAAAACTGTTTTTT. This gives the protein CASSHWKQGKKLFF.

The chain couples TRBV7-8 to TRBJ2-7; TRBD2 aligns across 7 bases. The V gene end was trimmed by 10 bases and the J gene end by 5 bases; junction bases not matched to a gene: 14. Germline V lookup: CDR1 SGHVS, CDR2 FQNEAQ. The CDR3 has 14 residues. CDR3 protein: CANTVGGPQDEQYF. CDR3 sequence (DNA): TGTGCCAATACGGTGGGAGGGCCCCAGGACGAGCAGTACTTC. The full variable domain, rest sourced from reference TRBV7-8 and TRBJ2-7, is GAGVSQSPRYKVAKRGQDVALRCDPISGHVSLFWYQQALGQGPEFLTYFQNEAQLDKSGLPSDRFFAERPEGSVSTLKIQRTQQEDSAVYLCANTVGGPQDEQYFGPGTRLTVT.

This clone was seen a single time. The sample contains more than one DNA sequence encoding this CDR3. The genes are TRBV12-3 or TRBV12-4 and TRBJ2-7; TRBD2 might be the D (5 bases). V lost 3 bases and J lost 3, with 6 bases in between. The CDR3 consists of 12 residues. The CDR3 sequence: CASSLGSYEQYF. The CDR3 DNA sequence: TGTGCCAGCAGTTTGGGGAGCTACGAGCAGTACTTC.